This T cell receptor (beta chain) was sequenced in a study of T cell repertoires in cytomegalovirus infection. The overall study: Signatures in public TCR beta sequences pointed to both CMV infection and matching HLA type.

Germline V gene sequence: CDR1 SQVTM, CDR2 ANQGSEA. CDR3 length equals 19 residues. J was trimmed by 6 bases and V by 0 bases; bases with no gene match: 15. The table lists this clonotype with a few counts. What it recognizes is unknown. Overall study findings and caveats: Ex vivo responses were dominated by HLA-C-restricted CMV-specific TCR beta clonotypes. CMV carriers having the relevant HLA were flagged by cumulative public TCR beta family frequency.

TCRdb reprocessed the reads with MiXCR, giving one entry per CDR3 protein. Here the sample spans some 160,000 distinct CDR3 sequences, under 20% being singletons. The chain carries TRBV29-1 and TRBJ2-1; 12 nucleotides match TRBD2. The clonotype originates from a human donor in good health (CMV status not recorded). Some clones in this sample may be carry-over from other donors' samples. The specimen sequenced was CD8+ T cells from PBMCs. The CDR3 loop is CSVEEIDGAPSGRANEQFF. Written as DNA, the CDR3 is TGCAGCGTTGAAGAAATCGATGGTGCGCCTAGCGGGAGGGCCAATGAGCAGTTCTTC.